Sequencing of this TCR beta chain was carried out in a study of T cells after yellow fever vaccination. This clonotype was seen more than once but under ten times. Its matching antigen is unknown. TCRdb reprocessed the 5' RACE reads with MiXCR, giving one entry per CDR3 protein. The table lists 200,000 to 250,000 distinct CDR3 sequences, 6.9% of them singletons. Study-wide results and limits: A weaker but faster secondary response was observed, peaking on day 5 versus 15. Among all clonotypes, a small share was observed in both CD4 and CD8 compartments. A large majority of primary-vaccination clones showed up again after the booster (under 98% CD4, roughly 91% CD8).

The sequence was collected from a young man who received the YFV17D yellow fever vaccine. Sequencing was performed on CD4+ T cells sorted from PBMCs, taken 15 days after the yellow fever booster vaccination.

The chain's CDR3 is CAWDQQGVMETQYF. In DNA, the CDR3 is TGTGCCTGGGATCAACAGGGAGTAATGGAGACCCAGTACTTC. The chain couples TRBV30 to TRBJ2-5, with D perhaps TRBD1 (6 bases). Germline-derived CDR1 and CDR2 are GTSNPN and SVGIG (reference sequence). V shed 5 bases and J shed 5 bases, with 18 bases lying between them. This CDR3 comprises 14 residues.